The text below deals with one T cell receptor (beta chain). Germline V gene lookup returns CDR1 MNHEY and CDR2 SMNVEV (reference sequence). The CDR3 sequence is 15 residues long. V lost 3 bases, J lost 3 bases, and 15 bases lay in between. TCRbeta library construction was performed incorporating unique molecular identifiers. In TCRdb, the PCR reads were re-called with MiXCR into one record per CDR3 protein. The data show some 500,000 distinct CDR3 sequences, around 16% seen once. The sample belongs to a study of T-cell reconstitution after alpha-beta-depleted transplantation in children. The gene calls are TRBV27 and TRBJ2-7, with D tentatively TRBD1 (6 bases). This clonotype was obtained from a human donor who donated a stem cell graft to a child with acute lymphoblastic leukemia. The sample was PBMCs from the stem cell graft donor, taken from the stem cell graft. This CDR3 reads CASSFGVGGLYEQYF. The CDR3 DNA reads TGTGCCAGCAGTTTCGGGGTAGGGGGTCTCTACGAGCAGTACTTC.